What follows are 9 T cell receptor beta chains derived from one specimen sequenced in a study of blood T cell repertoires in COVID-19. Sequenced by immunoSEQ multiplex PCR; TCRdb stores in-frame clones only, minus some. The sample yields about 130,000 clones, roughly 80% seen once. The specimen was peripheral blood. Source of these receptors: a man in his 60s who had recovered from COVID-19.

CDR3 residues: CASSPRVDTGELFF. DNA for the CDR3: TGTGCCAGCAGCCCACGCGTGGACACCGGGGAGCTGTTTTTT. The chain uses TRBV7-3 and TRBJ2-2; D is undetermined. Between the trimmed V and J ends, which lost 5 bases and 3 bases, there was a span of 10 bases. This CDR3 has 14 residues. CDR1 and CDR2 from the germline V gene are SGHTA and FQGTGA.

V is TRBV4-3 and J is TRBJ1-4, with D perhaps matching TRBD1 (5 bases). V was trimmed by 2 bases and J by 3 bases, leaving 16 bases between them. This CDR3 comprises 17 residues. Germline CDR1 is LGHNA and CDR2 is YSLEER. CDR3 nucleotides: TGCGCCAGCAGCCAAAGTGTAGGGGCCATGGCTAATGAAAAACTGTTTTTT. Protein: CASSQSVGAMANEKLFF.

The CDR3 loop reads CASSQDSGGPSTDTQYF. The CDR3 DNA is TGTGCCAGCAGCCAAGACTCGGGCGGGCCTAGCACAGATACGCAGTATTTT. The chain links TRBV3-1 (or the pseudogene TRBV3-2) to TRBJ2-3; D may be TRBD2 (5 bases). Trimming took off 0 bases at V and 0 bases at J, with 13 bases between the two ends. Per the germline V gene, CDR1 is LGHDT and CDR2 is YNNKEL (reference sequence). The CDR3 loop spans 17 amino acids.

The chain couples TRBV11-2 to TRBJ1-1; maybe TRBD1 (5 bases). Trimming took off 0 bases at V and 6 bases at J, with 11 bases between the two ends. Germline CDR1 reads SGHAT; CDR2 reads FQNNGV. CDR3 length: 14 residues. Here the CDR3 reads CASSLEGQGAEAFF. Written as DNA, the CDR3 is TGTGCCAGCAGCTTAGAGGGTCAAGGGGCTGAAGCTTTCTTT.

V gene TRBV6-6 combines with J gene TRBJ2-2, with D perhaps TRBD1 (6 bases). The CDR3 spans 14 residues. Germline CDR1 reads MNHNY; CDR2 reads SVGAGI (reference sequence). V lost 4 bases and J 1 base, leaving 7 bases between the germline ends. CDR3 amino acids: CASSLGQNTGELFF. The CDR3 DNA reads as TGTGCCAGCAGTTTGGGACAGAACACCGGGGAGCTGTTTTTT.

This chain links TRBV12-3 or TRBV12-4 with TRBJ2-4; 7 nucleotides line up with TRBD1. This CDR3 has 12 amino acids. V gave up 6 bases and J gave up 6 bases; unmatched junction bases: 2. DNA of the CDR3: TGTGCCAGCAGCCGACAGGGAAACATTCAGTACTTC. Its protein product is CASSRQGNIQYF.

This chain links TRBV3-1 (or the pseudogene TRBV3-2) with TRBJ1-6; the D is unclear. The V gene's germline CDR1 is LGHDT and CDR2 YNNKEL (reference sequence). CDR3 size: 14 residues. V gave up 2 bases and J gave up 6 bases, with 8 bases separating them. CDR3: CASSQQAGNSPLHF. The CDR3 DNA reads TGTGCCAGCAGCCAACAGGCAGGTAATTCACCCCTCCACTTT.

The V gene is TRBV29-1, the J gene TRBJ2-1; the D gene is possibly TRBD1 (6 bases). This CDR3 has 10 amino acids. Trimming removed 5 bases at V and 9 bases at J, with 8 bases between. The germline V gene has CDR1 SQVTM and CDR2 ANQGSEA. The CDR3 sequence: CSVQGTEQFF. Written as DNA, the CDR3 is TGCAGCGTTCAGGGGACTGAGCAGTTCTTC.

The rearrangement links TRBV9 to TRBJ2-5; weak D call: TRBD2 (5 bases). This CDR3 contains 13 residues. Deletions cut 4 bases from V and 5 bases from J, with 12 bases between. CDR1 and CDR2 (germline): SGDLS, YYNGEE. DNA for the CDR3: TGTGCCAGCAGCCCAACGGGGAGCGAGACCCAGTACTTC. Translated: CASSPTGSETQYF.